This entry features one T cell receptor (beta chain) sequence. Its antigen remains unknown. Clones were read by immunoSEQ multiplex PCR, and TCRdb kept only the in-frame ones, dropping some. The top ten hold approximately 7.4% of the sample, which has tens of thousands of clones, 84% seen once. The sample belongs to a study of OX40 agonist ivuxolimab in advanced cancers. Across the whole study: Mean age approximately 66 years, range roughly 20 to 85; about 81% male. Study findings and constraints: There were also nonresponders showing low normalized T-cell clonal expansion.

The trim removed 1 base at V and 3 bases at J, leaving 9 bases unmatched. Germline V gene data show CDR1 as SGHNT and CDR2 as YENEEA. CDR3 length: 17 amino acids. The chain links TRBV11-3 to TRBJ1-2, with TRBD1 identical over 9 bases. This TCR came from an adult with an advanced solid tumor such as melanoma, head and neck, liver or kidney cancer. The material was CD4+ or CD8+ T cells sorted from blood, obtained in a trial of the OX40 agonist ivuxolimab. DNA for the CDR3: TGTGCCAGCAGCTTAGCGGGACAGGGCAGGACTGACTATGGCTACACCTTC. Translating gives CASSLAGQGRTDYGYTF.